This entry lists 26 T cell receptor beta chains sequenced from one sample in a study of CD8 T cells in ankylosing spondylitis. TCRdb independently ran MiXCR on the 5' RACE reads; one entry per CDR3 protein. The repertoire holds about 360,000 distinct CDR3 sequences, with 20% to 25% as singletons. Sequenced material: blood, either unsorted or a sorted T cell fraction (not recorded which). These receptors originate from a male donor with ankylosing spondylitis or in good health (not recorded which).

The V gene is TRBV20-1, the J gene TRBJ2-7; a possible D gene is TRBD1 (6 bases). Germline V gene sequence: CDR1 DFQATT, CDR2 SNEGSKA (reference sequence). This CDR3 comprises 15 residues. V lost 0 bases and J 5 bases, leaving 17 bases between the germline ends. The CDR3 nucleotides read TGCAGTGCTAGAGATAATTGGGGGCTAGACCACGAGCAGTACTTC. Its translation is CSARDNWGLDHEQYF.

The V gene is TRBV7-9, the J gene TRBJ2-5; D gene unclear. The CDR3 totals 15 residues. Germline CDR1 SEHNR, CDR2 FQNEAQ (reference sequence). V was shortened by 1 base and J by 1 base, with 10 bases between the two germline ends. The CDR3 sequence is CASSLVPEFQETQYF. Here the CDR3 DNA reads TGTGCCAGCAGCTTAGTCCCAGAATTCCAAGAGACCCAGTACTTC.

This clonotype has a handful of counts. The chain combines TRBV12-3 or TRBV12-4 with TRBJ1-1; D remains unclear. The CDR3 runs to 12 residues. The V gene lost 3 bases and the J gene lost 3 bases, with 5 bases spanning the gap. The CDR3 spells CASSFRYTEAFF. The CDR3 coding sequence is TGTGCCAGCAGTTTCAGGTACACTGAAGCTTTCTTT.

V gene TRBV4-1 combines with J gene TRBJ2-3; D might be TRBD2 (5 bases). This CDR3 is 17 amino acids long. V was shortened by 1 base and J by 2 bases, with 16 bases between the two germline ends. CDR1 MGHRA and CDR2 YSYEKL come from the germline V gene. The chain's CDR3 is CASSQAPGIQFTDTQYF. The DNA for the CDR3 is TGCGCCAGCAGCCAAGCACCGGGGATCCAGTTCACAGATACGCAGTATTTT.

The genes are TRBV12-3 or TRBV12-4 and TRBJ2-3; 7 nucleotides line up with TRBD1. V trimming: 7 bases; J trimming: 0 bases; junction bases outside the gene matches: 7. The length of the CDR3 is 15 residues. The CDR3 coding sequence is TGTGCCAGCACCCTAGAGGGGGCAAGCACAGATACGCAGTATTTT. Residues: CASTLEGASTDTQYF.

This clonotype was counted a few times. V usage is TRBV5-1 and J usage is TRBJ2-1; no reliable D call. The germline V and J ends were trimmed by 7 bases and 3 bases, with 11 bases remaining between them. CDR3 length equals 13 residues. The V gene's germline CDR1 is SGHRS and CDR2 YFSETQ. The CDR3 spells CASQETSYNEQFF. In DNA form, the CDR3 reads TGCGCCAGCCAAGAGACAAGCTACAATGAGCAGTTCTTC.

The chain combines TRBV6-5 with TRBJ2-5, with a tentative D call TRBD2 (5 bases). Trimming took off 0 bases at V and 5 bases at J, with 10 bases between the two ends. CDR1 and CDR2 (germline): MNHEY, SVGAGI. The CDR3 sequence is 14 residues long. The CDR3 sequence is CASSYSELGETQYF. Here the CDR3 DNA reads TGTGCCAGCAGTTACTCGGAACTAGGGGAGACCCAGTACTTC.

The CDR3, as DNA: TGCAGTGCCAAGGTCCGGTTGGGCTGGTACCAAGAGACCCAGTACTTC. Translated: CSAKVRLGWYQETQYF. V is TRBV20-1 and J is TRBJ2-5, with D unresolved. V lost 6 bases to trimming and J lost 0 bases, with 20 bases between them. The CDR3 runs 16 residues. Germline V gene lookup returns CDR1 DFQATT and CDR2 SNEGSKA (reference sequence).

The J gene is TRBJ2-3, the V gene TRBV6-2 or TRBV6-3; maybe TRBD2 (7 bases). CDR3 length: 14 residues. V shed 4 bases and J shed 6 bases, with 14 bases lying between them. Per the germline V gene, CDR1 is MNHEY and CDR2 is SVGEGT. The CDR3 is CASSSTGGPDTQYF. The CDR3 bases are TGTGCCAGCAGTTCAACGGGGGGCCCTGATACGCAGTATTTT.

This clonotype was picked up a small number of times. The chain employs TRBV20-1 and TRBJ1-3; 12 nucleotides align to TRBD1. The CDR3 is 14 amino acids. Germline V gene data show CDR1 as DFQATT and CDR2 as SNEGSKA (reference sequence). The trim removed 6 bases at V and 7 bases at J, leaving 7 bases unmatched. CDR3: CSATPGQGANTIYF. In DNA, the CDR3 is TGCAGTGCCACCCCGGGACAGGGGGCGAACACCATATATTTT.

V gene TRBV12-3 or TRBV12-4 combines with J gene TRBJ1-2, with D tentatively TRBD1 (5 bases). The CDR3 loop spans 15 amino acids. The V and J ends lost 0 bases and 8 bases respectively, with 16 bases between them. The CDR3 loop reads CASSLAPGPVAGYTF. The CDR3 DNA reads TGTGCCAGCAGTTTAGCCCCGGGACCAGTGGCGGGCTACACCTTC.

This clonotype has a handful of counts. The rearrangement links TRBV5-6 to TRBJ2-1; TRBD2 is a possible D gene (6 bases). CDR1 SGHDT and CDR2 YYEEEE come from the germline V gene. This CDR3 has 14 amino acids. Trimming shortened V by 4 bases and J by 4 bases, and 12 bases separated the two germline ends. The CDR3 loop is CASSGIGGYNEQFF. Written as DNA, the CDR3 is TGTGCCAGCAGCGGGATAGGAGGGTACAATGAGCAGTTCTTC.

Only a few counts were recorded for this clonotype. The chain employs TRBV12-3 or TRBV12-4 and TRBJ1-1, with a weak D call TRBD1 (5 bases). This CDR3 comprises 11 residues. The V and J ends lost 3 bases and 11 bases respectively, with 10 bases between them. CDR3 sequence: CASSFAGEAFF. The CDR3 DNA follows: TGTGCCAGCAGTTTCGCGGGGGAGGCTTTCTTT.

The chain combines TRBV30 with TRBJ2-7; no firm D call. The V gene's germline CDR1 is GTSNPN and CDR2 SVGIG (reference sequence). V shed 0 bases and J shed 3 bases, with 15 bases lying between them. The CDR3 runs 15 residues. CDR3 in amino acids: CAWSVYVEHGYEQYF. DNA for the CDR3: TGTGCCTGGAGTGTCTATGTAGAACACGGCTACGAGCAGTACTTC. The entire variable domain, with the rest obtained from reference TRBV30 and TRBJ2-7, is as follows: SQTIHQWPATLVQPVGSPLSLECTVEGTSNPNLYWYRQAAGRGLQLLFYSVGIGQISSEVPQNLSASRPQDRQFILSSKKLLLSDSGFYLCAWSVYVEHGYEQYFGPGTRLTVT.

This clonotype was seen only a few times. In DNA form, the CDR3 reads TGTGCCAGCAGCCAGAACGAAAATGAGCAGTTCTTC. Protein: CASSQNENEQFF. J is TRBJ2-1 and V is TRBV9; D is ambiguous. The CDR3 spans 12 residues. CDR1 is SGDLS and CDR2 is YYNGEE in the germline V gene. V was pared by 4 bases and J by 7 bases, with 9 bases between.

With respect to this clonotype: Germline and junction disagree at one end, which may indicate a read error. The V call is TRBV12-3 or TRBV12-4, the J call TRBJ2-1; possible D gene TRBD2, 6 bases. CDR3 length: 16 residues. The CDR3 protein is CASSLNGLLRGGLPVF. CDR3 coding DNA: TGTGCCAGCAGTTTAAATGGACTTTTGCGGGGCGGGCTTCCTGTCTTC.

This clonotype was seen only a few times. The chain uses TRBV12-3 or TRBV12-4 and TRBJ2-5; a possible D gene is TRBD1 (7 bases). Trimming cost V 1 base and J 5 bases, with 14 bases left between them. The CDR3 totals 15 residues. The CDR3 spells CASSLGVRGTETQYF. The CDR3 DNA is TGTGCCAGCAGTTTAGGCGTCAGGGGGACTGAGACCCAGTACTTC.

This clonotype was seen only a few times. V and J are TRBV5-1 and TRBJ2-3; D gene unclear. Germline V lookup: CDR1 SGHRS, CDR2 YFSETQ. The CDR3 runs to 14 residues. V was shortened by 3 bases and J by 4 bases, with 12 bases between the two germline ends. The chain's CDR3 is CASSSMIGPDTQYF. The CDR3 DNA is TGCGCCAGCAGCTCCATGATCGGGCCAGATACGCAGTATTTT.

CDR3 DNA sequence: TGCAGCGTTGAAAAGACTACGTCCCCCAATGAGCAGTTCTTC. Its protein is CSVEKTTSPNEQFF. V and J are TRBV29-1 and TRBJ2-1; D is perhaps TRBD2 (5 bases). V was shortened by 2 bases and J by 6 bases, with 14 bases between the two germline ends. Germline assignment: CDR1 SQVTM and CDR2 ANQGSEA. This CDR3 contains 14 residues.

This clonotype was counted ten times or more. The chain couples TRBV10-3 to TRBJ2-7, with 11 bases aligning to TRBD1. CDR1 is ENHRY and CDR2 is SYGVKD in the germline V gene. The CDR3 totals 14 residues. V trimming: 4 bases; J trimming: 5 bases; junction bases outside the gene matches: 4. CDR3 amino acids: CAISGPGQGDEQYF. CDR3 nucleotides: TGTGCCATCAGTGGACCGGGACAGGGGGACGAGCAGTACTTC.

There are many counts of this clonotype. The chain uses TRBV12-3 or TRBV12-4 and TRBJ2-5, with a possible D match to TRBD1 (5 bases). The V gene lost 2 bases and the J gene lost 1 base, with 11 bases spanning the gap. The CDR3 totals 15 residues. The CDR3 spells CASSLTGPSQETQYF. CDR3 in DNA: TGTGCCAGCAGTTTAACAGGACCCTCCCAAGAGACCCAGTACTTC.

The chain employs TRBV5-6 and TRBJ1-1; no definite D call. The CDR3 spans 14 residues. Looked up from germline, CDR1 is SGHDT and CDR2 is YYEEEE. Trimming pared 1 base from V and 3 bases from J, leaving 10 bases between. Written as DNA, the CDR3 is TGTGCCAGCAGCTTGAATTCGCTGTACACTGAAGCTTTCTTT. Translated: CASSLNSLYTEAFF.

V and J are TRBV14 and TRBJ2-3, with 8 bases that match TRBD2. Trimming at V came to 1 base and at J to 5 bases, leaving 5 bases not matched to a gene. Germline values: CDR1 SGHDN, CDR2 FVKESK. This CDR3 has 15 residues. The CDR3 loop is CASSQGSAGVDTQYF. The CDR3 DNA reads as TGTGCCAGCAGCCAAGGGTCAGCGGGGGTAGATACGCAGTATTTT.

The chain is built from TRBV7-9 and TRBJ1-5; no definite D call. This CDR3 has 12 residues. V was shortened by 8 bases and J by 9 bases, with 14 bases between the two germline ends. Germline V gene lookup returns CDR1 SEHNR and CDR2 FQNEAQ (reference sequence). The CDR3 here is CASSVENRPQHF. The CDR3, as DNA: TGTGCCAGCTCGGTCGAGAACCGGCCCCAGCATTTT.

V and J are TRBV20-1 and TRBJ2-5; 7 bases align to TRBD1. V shed 3 bases and J 3 bases; nucleotides not matched to a gene: 10. CDR3 length equals 15 residues. From germline, CDR1 is DFQATT and CDR2 SNEGSKA (reference sequence). This chain's CDR3 is CSASAYGQAKETQYF. The CDR3 nucleotides are TGCAGTGCTAGCGCATATGGACAGGCGAAAGAGACCCAGTACTTC.

The chain carries TRBV7-6 and TRBJ2-1; 15 bases map to TRBD2. The CDR3 has 18 residues. The V segment lost 5 bases and the J segment 0 bases; nucleotides outside the gene matches: 5. Germline CDR1 is SGHVS and CDR2 is FNYEAQ. DNA of the CDR3: TGTGCCAGCAGCGACGGACTAGCGGGGGGGAGCTCCTACAATGAGCAGTTCTTC. This gives the protein CASSDGLAGGSSYNEQFF.